Listed below are T cell receptor beta chains from one sample, sequenced in a study of T cell repertoires in cytomegalovirus infection. These receptors have no identified antigens. TCRdb redid the calling of the reads with MiXCR, one entry per CDR3 protein. Among around 710,000 distinct CDR3 sequences listed, about 28% were seen once. The specimen was cultured CD8+ T cells from PBMCs, collected from culture after CMV antigen stimulation. Receptor source: a human donor in good health (CMV status not recorded). Some clones in this sample may be carry-over from other donors' samples. Each CDR3 is given with its conserved first and last residue.

v_call	cdr3_aa
TRBV4-3	CASGHRGTAKNIQYF
TRBV10-3	CAIRDSSSGNTIYF
TRBV7-9	CASTLTGGSGDTQYF
TRBV7-9	CASSKTGPSSGNTIYF
TRBV11-3	CASSLVQAVWADTQYF
TRBV4-1	CASSQVGERGYETQYF
TRBV6-1	CASSALGTAEAFF
TRBV7-3	CASSLTVTGAGLAF
TRBV7-9	CASAKQLSAVPNYGYTF
TRBV12-3/TRBV12-4	CASSLDGREQYF
TRBV2	CASSSELRASGQHF
TRBV7-6	CASSLEGGHTGELFF
TRBV19	CASSIFQYETGGNEQFF
TRBV7-9	CASSLDGGIPGELFF
TRBV5-6	CASSFRMSNQPQHF
TRBV7-6	CASSSSGGPGEQFF
TRBV5-1	CASSPRTGLEAFF
TRBV6-6	CASSDWGVGTEAFF
TRBV12-3/TRBV12-4	CASSPPPGRGGDTEAFF
TRBV20-1	CSARDRGEVYYGYTF
TRBV5-1	CASSLSDRGKDGYTF
TRBV6-1	CASSEGHMNTEAFF
TRBV29-1	CSVGDKLTSGGLIDTDTQYF
TRBV19	CASSRLAGATNTGELFF
TRBV12-5	CASVFGADPLSGNTIYF
TRBV6-2/TRBV6-3	CASTTHRSEQYF
TRBV6-1	CATTGLAGGTDTQYF
TRBV6-2/TRBV6-3	CASSYTGRENTGELFF
TRBV2	CASIDKIYEQYF
TRBV12-3/TRBV12-4	CASSFETSGGNNEQFF
TRBV7-7	CASSSGSGAYNEQFF
TRBV27	CASRWGGANVLTF
TRBV10-2	CASSSRDSLIGEQYF
TRBV24-1	CATSDFPGDSNSPLHF
TRBV10-3	CAISVGGSYDQYF
TRBV7-4	CASSLATLEFYGYTF
TRBV29-1	CSVGLDEKLFF
TRBV3-1	CASSQDFGSYEQYF
TRBV20-1	CSALPLAGISREQFF
TRBV25-1	CASTRRDEQFF
TRBV6-1	CASGDAPPWRGANVLTF
TRBV7-2	CASSSRDFRLNEKLFF
TRBV7-6	CASSPVGTKTTTDTQYF
TRBV9	CASSSRQDGYTF